This T cell receptor beta chain appears in the sequencing data of a study of control samples from healthy donors and cancer patients. Libraries were prepared by immunoSEQ multiplex PCR; TCRdb keeps only in-frame clonotypes and omits some of them. The repertoire holds 130,000 to 150,000 clones, around 94% seen once, with approximately 15% in the top ten. This clone was seen a single time. Trimming cost V 6 bases and J 4 bases, with 13 bases left between them. This CDR3 is 13 amino acids long. Germline CDR1 SQVTM, CDR2 ANQGSEA. This chain connects TRBV29-1 to TRBJ1-5; TRBD1 might be the D (5 bases). The specimen sequenced was PBMCs. The TCR was taken from a man aged 55 to 70 with colorectal cancer. The DNA for the CDR3 is TGCAGCGTCCGCTTGGGGGGGAATCAGCCCCAGCATTTT. As protein: CSVRLGGNQPQHF.